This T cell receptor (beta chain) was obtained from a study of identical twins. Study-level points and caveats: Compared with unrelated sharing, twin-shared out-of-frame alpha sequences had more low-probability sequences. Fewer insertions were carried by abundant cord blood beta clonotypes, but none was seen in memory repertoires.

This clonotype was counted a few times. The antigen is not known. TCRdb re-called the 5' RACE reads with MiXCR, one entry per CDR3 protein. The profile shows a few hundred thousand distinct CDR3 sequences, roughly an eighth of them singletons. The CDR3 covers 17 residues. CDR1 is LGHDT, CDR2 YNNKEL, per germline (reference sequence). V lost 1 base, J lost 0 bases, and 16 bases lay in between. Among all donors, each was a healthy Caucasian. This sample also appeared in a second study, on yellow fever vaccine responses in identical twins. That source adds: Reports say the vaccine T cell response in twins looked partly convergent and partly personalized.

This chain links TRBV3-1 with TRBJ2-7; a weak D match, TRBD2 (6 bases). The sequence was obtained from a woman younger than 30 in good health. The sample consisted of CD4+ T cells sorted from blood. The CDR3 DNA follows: TGTGCCAGCAGCCAAGGGAGTGGGGGGAAGAACTCCTACGAGCAGTACTTC. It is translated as CASSQGSGGKNSYEQYF.